This TCR beta chain derives from a study of patients and donors after allogeneic stem cell transplantation. TCRdb processed the RT-PCR reads anew with MiXCR; each CDR3 protein has one entry. The sample lists around 25,000 distinct CDR3 sequences; 42% were seen once. This clonotype has only a few counts. Germline V gene data show CDR1 as LNHDA and CDR2 as SQIVND (reference sequence). The CDR3 runs to 15 residues. The V end lost 8 bases, the J end lost 2 bases, and 15 bases lay between the germline ends. The rearrangement joins TRBV19 to TRBJ1-4; the D gene is possibly TRBD1 (5 bases). The origin of this receptor is a human donor who was either an allogeneic HSCT recipient or a stem cell or donor lymphocyte infusion donor (not recorded which). It is not recorded whose cells these are; they may come from a transplant donor. The sequenced sample consisted of blood, either unsorted or a sorted T cell fraction (not recorded which). The CDR3 nucleotides are TGTGCCAGTGCACCCCAGGGAGCGACTAATGAAAAACTGTTTTTT. Residues: CASAPQGATNEKLFF.